This TCR beta chain was retrieved from a study of shared clonotypes between healthy human individuals (dated by TCRdb to the early 2020s). For the wider study: Three men and a couple of women, aged 18 to 49 years, made up the cohort. For each donor, CD4 naive and CD4 memory were each given three plates, CD8 naive was given two plates, and CD8 memory was given one plate. Libraries were prepared and TCR repertoires were sequenced by different laboratories using diverse techniques, in order to increase sequencing depth and limit assay-specific biases. The study deeply sequenced blood TCR repertoires of five healthy adults to estimate repertoire size and the extent of clonotype sharing between individuals. Between about 0.94 and 8.9 billion PBMCs per donor were obtained by leukapheresis.

For the CD8 naive samples, CD45RO-negative cells were positively selected for CCR7, yielding a CD45RA+CCR7+ population from which TemRA cells were excluded. The donors were healthy, HIV-negative adults who had no recently reported acute infections or vaccinations. Only Caucasian adults living in Nashville, Tennessee, USA were represented among the donors. Blood was collected by leukapheresis, and PBMCs were isolated by Ficoll-Histopaque density gradient centrifugation and then cryopreserved in liquid nitrogen vapor phase. Purity and quantity of every magnetically sorted T cell population were checked by analytical flow cytometry. Each sorted fraction had its genomic DNA isolated and then quantified by UV absorbance on a Nanodrop 2000c. General findings and caveats noted by the study authors: Based on pairwise subsampling, the degree of clonotype sharing among donors was expected to be affected by sequencing depth. Compared with non-shared clonotypes, clonotypes shared by all four sorted-subset donors had higher generation probabilities. Because the study included a small number of donors, the genetic and exposure-history diversity represented was limited. Sampling was restricted to blood, and TCR repertoires in tissues likely differ from the TCR repertoires found in blood. Approximately 5% of naive CD4, roughly 3.6% of naive CD8, 2.3% of memory CD4, and roughly 0.4% of memory CD8 clonotypes were shared across several donors. Larger estimated clonotype richness was generally found for naive subsets than for memory subsets. Even with the large sequencing depth, rarefaction of the sorted-subset datasets indicated that sequencing was incomplete.

Regarding this clone: Its antigen is unknown. No qualities accompany the bases; no much larger clone lies one base away.

Sequences MNHEY (CDR1) and SMNVEV (CDR2) are obtained from the germline V gene (reference sequence). V is pared back by 0 bases and J by 9 bases, with 6 bases lying between the germline termini. The CDR3 sequence holds 12 residues, the cysteine and phenylalanine included. Only the CDR3 part of the read is kept: 36 bases, read in frame from the first base. Using the deep immunoSEQ assay, multiplex PCR amplified TCR CDR3 regions from genomic DNA. Extracted genomic DNA from each cell subset was distributed evenly across all wells of several immunoSEQ 96-well plates, and each plate was treated as a replicate. For sorted subsets, about 220 ng of genomic DNA, equivalent to 25,000 to 35,000 T cell genomes, went into each replicate PCR. Purified libraries were measured with a Qubit 3.0 fluorometer, size-checked on a Bioanalyzer 2100, and measured again with the KAPA Library Quantification kit. Each immunoSEQ 96-well plate was sequenced on its own single-read 150-cycle Illumina NextSeq 550 flow cell. As for the authors' bioinformatics: Because the immunoSEQ output held only junctional sequences and lacked quality scores, the filtering could not match the filtering applied to full-length reads. To assign V/J genes and CDR3, sequences were annotated against IMGT germline references using PyIR, a Python wrapper for IgBLAST v1.9. Any read was removed if the V/J assignment was weak (E-value above 1e-6), the CDR3 was missing, or the read contained stop codons, out-of-frame junctions, or ambiguous translated residues. A V3J clonotype was defined by an identical inferred V gene, J gene, and CDR3 amino acid sequence. Percentage overlap between repertoires was computed as shared unique clonotypes divided by the size of the smaller repertoire. RTK rarefaction, the Chao1 estimator, and Recon v2.1 estimates of unobserved clonotypes were used to assess repertoire richness. Generation probabilities for all TCRbeta clonotypes obtained by the gDNA method from a handful of donors were computed using OLGA. The source is immuneACCESS, and TCRdb retained only in-frame sequences with V and J called. Part of the clones is not carried over; for the studies checked, unresolved V genes explain less than half of this, and the remainder is unexplained. V and J calls plus clone size are reproduced from that table; the DNA served to infer D and trimming. The sample has roughly 590,000 clones on record, 95% of them singletons. In total, the top ten clones hold over 0.09% of the sample.

Sequences were obtained from naive CD8+ T cells sorted from blood. Taken with the paper, the label for cell subset or site translates to: CD45RA+CCR7+. The TCR originated in a woman under 40 in good health. The chain is assembled from TRBV27 and TRBJ2-1, with the D gene uncertain. The CDR3 protein: CASSLSTGEQFF. The nucleotides are TGTGCCAGCAGTTTATCGACGGGTGAGCAGTTCTTC.